The rows below give T cell receptor beta chains drawn from one sample of a study of cytomegalovirus exposure and HLA in healthy donors. Method: immunoSEQ multiplex PCR; TCRdb's copy keeps in-frame clones and lacks some. The profile shows 100,000 to 150,000 clones, approximately 69% of them singletons. Sequencing input: PBMCs. The receptor set was obtained from a man in his forties in good health and CMV-seropositive. CDR3s include the opening cysteine and the closing phenylalanine or tryptophan. The D gene is left open where the match is weak. Clone size is not always given. Where it is, it says once, few, many or a class for expanded clones.

few	TRBV6-5	TRBJ2-1	TRBD1	CASSQQGDEQFF	TGTGCCAGCAGTCAACAGGGGGATGAGCAGTTCTTC
.	TRBV9	TRBJ2-7	TRBD1	CASSPGGFKTLEQYF	TGTGCCAGCAGCCCAGGGGGCTTCAAGACTCTCGAACAGTACTTC
.	TRBV5-6	TRBJ2-7	.	CASSLASYEQYF	TGTGCCAGCAGCTTGGCCAGCTACGAGCAGTACTTC
.	TRBV29-1	TRBJ1-1	.	CSVDPHGGRTEAFF	TGCAGCGTTGATCCCCACGGGGGACGGACTGAAGCTTTCTTT
.	TRBV7-8	TRBJ2-2	.	CASSPKRLASVDTGELFF	TGTGCCAGCAGCCCAAAAAGGTTGGCCAGCGTCGATACCGGGGAGCTGTTTTTT
.	TRBV7-2	TRBJ1-5	TRBD1	CASSLAGQGRDQPQHF	TGTGCCAGCAGCTTAGCCGGACAGGGCAGGGATCAGCCCCAGCATTTT
few	TRBV28	TRBJ1-2	TRBD1	CASRPPGQGRSRYTF	TGTGCCAGCAGACCTCCGGGACAGGGGCGAAGTCGCTACACCTTC
.	TRBV25-1	TRBJ1-2	TRBD1	CASSRRGTGGGSYGYTF	TGTGCCAGCAGTCGCCGCGGGACAGGGGGCGGTAGCTATGGCTACACCTTC
.	TRBV14	TRBJ2-5	.	CASSQGFQGIEETQYF	TGTGCCAGCAGCCAAGGATTTCAGGGGATAGAAGAGACCCAGTACTTC
.	TRBV5-5	TRBJ1-5	TRBD1	CASSLTDRVKRWDQPQHF	TGTGCCAGCAGCTTGACCGACAGGGTTAAGCGATGGGATCAGCCCCAGCATTTT
.	TRBV5-1	TRBJ2-1	TRBD1	CASSLRQGYNEQFF	TGCGCCAGCAGCTTACGACAGGGGTACAATGAGCAGTTCTTC
once	TRBV5-6	TRBJ2-2	.	CASSLGRASGGELFF	TGTGCCAGCAGCTTGGGGCGGGCCTCCGGCGGGGAGCTGTTTTTT
.	TRBV5-1	TRBJ1-4	.	CASSLQATNEKLFF	TGCGCCAGCAGCTTGCAGGCAACTAATGAAAAACTGTTTTTT
.	TRBV2	TRBJ2-5	TRBD1	CASRAGQGAQETQYF	TGTGCCAGCCGCGCGGGACAGGGGGCTCAAGAGACCCAGTACTTC
few	TRBV28	TRBJ2-3	TRBD2	CASIEVAGGKTDTQYF	TGTGCCAGCATCGAAGTAGCGGGGGGTAAGACAGATACGCAGTATTTT
.	TRBV28	TRBJ2-7	TRBD2	CASSPSSGGVYVQYF	TGTGCCAGCAGTCCCTCCAGCGGGGGCGTCTATGTGCAGTACTTC
.	TRBV7-2	TRBJ1-2	TRBD1	CASSLDRASYGYTF	TGTGCCAGCAGCCTCGACAGGGCCAGCTATGGCTACACCTTC
.	TRBV18	TRBJ1-3	.	CASSPRSGRQPGNTIYF	TGTGCCAGCTCACCACGGAGTGGTCGACAGCCTGGAAACACCATATATTTT
.	TRBV4-1	TRBJ2-7	.	CASSQGAGNYERYF	TGCGCCAGCAGCCAAGGCGCAGGGAACTACGAGCGGTACTTC
once	TRBV6-6	TRBJ2-7	TRBD1	CASTGVHRGQEQYF	TGTGCCAGCACCGGAGTCCACAGGGGGCAGGAGCAGTACTTC
.	TRBV14	TRBJ2-2	.	CASSQPNDFTGELFF	TGTGCCAGCAGCCAACCCAACGACTTCACCGGGGAGCTGTTTTTT
.	TRBV11-2	TRBJ2-5	.	CASSSLRKETQYF	TGTGCCAGCAGCTCCCTACGTAAGGAGACCCAGTACTTC
.	TRBV7-2	TRBJ2-1	TRBD2	CASSRELAGGGEQFF	TGTGCCAGCAGCCGCGAGCTAGCGGGAGGCGGAGAGCAGTTCTTC
.	TRBV14	TRBJ2-5	TRBD2	CASTRGGRPVGETQYF	TGTGCCAGCACCCGAGGCGGGAGGCCTGTCGGGGAGACCCAGTACTTC
.	TRBV20-1	TRBJ1-1	.	CTLMNTEAFF	TGCACCTTAATGAACACTGAAGCTTTCTTT
.	TRBV7-8	TRBJ2-7	.	CASSRSYEQYF	TGTGCCAGCAGTCGCTCCTACGAGCAGTACTTC
.	TRBV29-1	TRBJ2-5	TRBD2	CSADSGSRETQYF	TGCAGCGCTGATAGCGGGAGCAGAGAGACCCAGTACTTC
.	TRBV4-2	TRBJ2-7	.	CASSQDPGGGYEQYF	TGTGCCAGCAGCCAAGACCCAGGGGGAGGCTACGAGCAGTACTTC
.	TRBV10-3	TRBJ1-3	TRBD1	CAISDRGRGAGNTIYF	TGTGCCATCAGTGACAGGGGGCGCGGGGCTGGAAACACCATATATTTT
.	TRBV2	TRBJ1-6	TRBD1	CASSDRGQGTSPLHF	TGTGCCAGCAGTGATCGGGGACAGGGGACTTCACCCCTCCACTTT
.	TRBV10-1	TRBJ2-1	TRBD2	CATTFREGRINEQFF	TGCGCCACCACTTTCCGGGAGGGCCGGATCAATGAGCAGTTCTTC
.	TRBV27	TRBJ2-3	.	CASSPKTTVDTQYF	TGTGCCAGCAGTCCCAAAACAACCGTAGATACGCAGTATTTT
few	TRBV6-1	TRBJ1-5	TRBD1	CASSFTGAAQPQHF	TGTGCCAGCAGTTTCACAGGGGCGGCTCAGCCCCAGCATTTT
.	TRBV7-6	TRBJ2-7	.	CASSREQGPYEQYF	TGTGCCAGCAGCCGGGAACAGGGCCCCTACGAGCAGTACTTC
.	TRBV6-8	TRBJ2-1	TRBD2	CASSWGPSGLAYYNEQFF	TGTGCCAGCAGCTGGGGCCCCTCGGGACTAGCGTATTACAATGAGCAGTTCTTC
.	TRBV4-1	TRBJ2-2	.	CASSQAGQGNGELFF	TGCGCCAGCAGCCAAGCCGGGCAGGGTAACGGGGAGCTGTTTTTT
few	TRBV30	TRBJ1-3	.	CAWRGQGLTGNTIYF	TGTGCCTGGAGGGGGCAGGGGCTCACAGGAAACACCATATATTTT
.	TRBV2	TRBJ2-7	.	CASNLGDEQYF	TGTGCCAGCAACCTAGGGGACGAGCAGTACTTC
.	TRBV5-1	TRBJ2-5	.	CASSFGGYQETQYF	TGCGCCAGCAGCTTCGGGGGTTACCAAGAGACCCAGTACTTC
.	TRBV28	TRBJ2-7	.	CASSSPAGDEQYF	TGTGCCAGCAGTTCCCCCGCAGGGGACGAGCAGTACTTC
.	TRBV27	TRBJ2-1	.	CASIPIRGNEQFF	TGTGCCAGCATTCCTATTAGGGGCAATGAGCAGTTCTTC
.	TRBV18	TRBJ2-2	.	CASSPLAGANTGELFF	TGTGCCAGCTCACCACTCGCCGGGGCGAACACCGGGGAGCTGTTTTTT
few	TRBV10-3	TRBJ2-7	TRBD1	CAISGAGGSYEQYF	TGTGCCATCAGTGGCGCAGGGGGCTCCTACGAGCAGTACTTC
.	TRBV5-6	TRBJ1-2	.	CASSSQGPGRGYTF	TGTGCCAGCAGCTCGCAGGGGCCCGGCCGTGGCTACACCTTC
.	TRBV28	TRBJ2-7	TRBD1	CASSKQGHEQYF	TGTGCCAGCAGTAAACAGGGGCACGAGCAGTACTTC
.	TRBV9	TRBJ2-7	.	CASSVGTAHYEQYF	TGTGCCAGCAGCGTAGGGACAGCACACTACGAGCAGTACTTC
.	TRBV19	TRBJ2-3	.	CASRLTPSTDTQYF	TGTGCCAGCCGACTCACCCCTAGCACAGATACGCAGTATTTT